A selection of T cell receptor beta chains follows, all from one sample in a study. MiXCR, applied by TCRdb to the 5' RACE reads, yields one record per CDR3 protein. The table records about 470 distinct CDR3 sequences, around a fifth of them present only once. Material: central memory T cells from blood PBMCs. Receptors were obtained from a male donor with HIV. Both conserved end residues are part of each CDR3. The D gene is left open where the match is weak. Some rows have no size entry. The others give once, few or many, or a class for an expanded clone.

TRBJ1-2	NA	TRBV10-3	few	TGTGCCAGTAAGGGCGGTGACTATGGCTACACCTTC	CASKGGDYGYTF
TRBJ2-7	NA	TRBV3-1	few	TGTGCCAGCAGCCAAGATGGGGGTCACTGGGGGGTCGAGCAGTACTTC	CASSQDGGHWGVEQYF
TRBJ1-5	TRBD1	TRBV7-3	NA	TGTGCCAGCAGCTTACAACGACAGGGAGCGAATCAGCCCCAGCATTTT	CASSLQRQGANQPQHF
TRBJ2-7	TRBD2	TRBV12-3/TRBV12-4	few	TGTGCCAGCAGTTCCCCGGGACTAGCGGGAGGGATCCACGAGCAGTACTTC	CASSSPGLAGGIHEQYF
TRBJ2-3	TRBD1	TRBV10-3	NA	TGTGCCATCAACCGGGACAGGGAAACAGATACGCAGTATTTT	CAINRDRETDTQYF
TRBJ1-5	NA	TRBV15	NA	TGTGCCACCAGCAGAGAACAGGCTAATCAGCCCCAGCATTTT	CATSREQANQPQHF
TRBJ1-1	NA	TRBV15	few	TGTGCCACCAGCTATCACGGGGACACTGAAGCTTTCTTT	CATSYHGDTEAFF
TRBJ1-1	NA	TRBV10-3	once	TGTGCCATCAGTGTGACAGGCATGAACACTGAAGCTTTCTTT	CAISVTGMNTEAFF
TRBJ2-1	TRBD2	TRBV29-1	NA	TGCAGCGCTGGACTAGCGGAGTACAATGAGCAGTTCTTC	CSAGLAEYNEQFF
TRBJ1-3	NA	TRBV7-2	NA	TGTGCCAGCAGCTCGGGACCCCTGAGCTCTGGAAACACCATATATTTT	CASSSGPLSSGNTIYF
TRBJ1-2	NA	TRBV27	NA	TGTGCCAGCAGTTTGGGGGCAGGAAACTATGGCTACACCTTC	CASSLGAGNYGYTF
TRBJ1-1	NA	TRBV11-3	NA	TGTGCCAGCAGCATGGGGGCGTCTGAAGCTTTCTTT	CASSMGASEAFF
TRBJ2-6	NA	TRBV12-3/TRBV12-4	NA	TGTGCCAGCAGTTTAGTCGCGGCTGGGGCCAACGTCCTGACTTTC	CASSLVAAGANVLTF
TRBJ2-3	NA	TRBV25-1	NA	TGTGCCAGCAGTGATACTGTGGATAGCACAGATACGCAGTATTTT	CASSDTVDSTDTQYF
TRBJ2-5	NA	TRBV7-2	NA	TGTGCCAGCAGCTTAGGCGGAGGGATGGAGACCCAGTACTTC	CASSLGGGMETQYF
TRBJ2-1	NA	TRBV11-3	NA	TGTGCCAGCAGCTTAGTAGGAGGCTCCTACAATGAGCAGTTCTTC	CASSLVGGSYNEQFF
TRBJ1-2	NA	TRBV15	few	TGTGCCACCAGCACTAGTGATAGCCGCTACACCTTC	CATSTSDSRYTF
TRBJ2-1	TRBD2	TRBV12-3/TRBV12-4	few	TGTGCCAGCAGTTTGAACCTAGCGGGAGGTTCGGATGAGCAGTTCTTC	CASSLNLAGGSDEQFF
TRBJ1-1	NA	TRBV18	few	TGTGCCAGCTCCCAATCGGGCGGGGGGACTGAAGCTTTCTTT	CASSQSGGGTEAFF
TRBJ1-2	TRBD1	TRBV10-1	hyperexpanded	TGCGCCAGTTCCACAGGGGGCTCCTATGGCTACACCTTC	CASSTGGSYGYTF
TRBJ2-3	NA	TRBV12-3/TRBV12-4	NA	TGTGCCAGCAGTCTAAACAGGGCCGATACGCAGTATTTT	CASSLNRADTQYF
TRBJ2-7	TRBD2	TRBV2	NA	TGTGCCAGCAGTCCCGGGACTAGCGGCTACGAGCAGTACTTC	CASSPGTSGYEQYF
TRBJ2-5	TRBD1	TRBV20-1	few	TGCAGTGCCGGACAGGGGGGTCAAGAGACCCAGTACTTC	CSAGQGGQETQYF